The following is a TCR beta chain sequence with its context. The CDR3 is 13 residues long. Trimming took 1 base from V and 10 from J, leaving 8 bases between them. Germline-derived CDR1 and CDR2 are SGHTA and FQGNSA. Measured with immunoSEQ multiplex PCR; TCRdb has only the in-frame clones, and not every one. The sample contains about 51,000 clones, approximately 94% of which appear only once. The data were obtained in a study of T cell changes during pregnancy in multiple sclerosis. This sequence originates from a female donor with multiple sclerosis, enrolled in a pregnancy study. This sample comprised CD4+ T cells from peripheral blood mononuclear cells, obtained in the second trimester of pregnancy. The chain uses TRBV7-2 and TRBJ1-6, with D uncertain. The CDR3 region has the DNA TGTGCCAGCAGCTTAGGGGCAGAATCACCCCTCCACTTT. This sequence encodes CASSLGAESPLHF. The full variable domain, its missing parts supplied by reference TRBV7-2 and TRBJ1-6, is GAGVSQSPSNKVTEKGKDVELRCDPISGHTALYWYRQSLGQGLEFLIYFQGNSAPDKSGLPSDRFSAERTGGSVSTLTIQRTQQEDSAVYLCASSLGAESPLHFGNGTRLTVT.